Ten or more counts support the clone carrying this T cell receptor (beta chain). The data are from a study of identical twins. The ends lost 1 base at V and 0 bases at J; junction bases unmatched: 1. The CDR3 has 15 amino acids. Per germline, CDR1 LGHDT and CDR2 YNNKEL (reference sequence). MiXCR was run by TCRdb on the 5' RACE reads, yielding one entry per CDR3 protein. The profile shows about 570,000 distinct CDR3 sequences, around a tenth of them singletons. This same sample was also taken into another study, of yellow fever vaccine responses in identical twins.

This TCR was recovered from a woman aged 18-29 years in good health. The chain recombines TRBV3-1 with TRBJ2-5; TRBD1 agrees at 8 bases. Sequenced: PBMCs. CDR3 loop: CASSQGDRYQETQYF. As DNA, the CDR3 is TGTGCCAGCAGCCAAGGGGACAGGTACCAAGAGACCCAGTACTTC.